What follows are 2 T cell receptor beta chains derived from one specimen sequenced in a study of blood T cell repertoires in COVID-19 (TCRdb year 2020). The method was the immunoSEQ multiplex PCR assay. What TCRdb holds here is the immuneACCESS table cut down to in-frame rearrangements. Part of the clones is not present; checked against another copy, under half of the missing clones reflect an unresolved V gene, and the others are unexplained. The sample yields about 76,000 clones; over 75% were counted once. Together, the top ten hold 5.8% of the sample. Sequencing was performed on peripheral blood. The receptors were sampled from a man aged 50 to 60 with active COVID-19.

V and J are TRBV19 and TRBJ2-3; D gene unclear. Germline V gene lookup returns CDR1 LNHDA and CDR2 SQIVND (reference sequence). Trimming left V 5 bases short and J 0 bases short, with 12 bases between. The CDR3 totals 15 residues. CDR3 residues: CASSPTGSSTDTQYF. DNA for the CDR3: TGTGCCAGTAGTCCAACCGGGTCTAGCACAGATACGCAGTATTTT.

The chain carries TRBV15 and TRBJ2-3; 12 bases agree with TRBD1. The CDR3 consists of 19 residues. J was trimmed by 4 bases and V by 4 bases; bases with no gene match: 15. Germline V gives CDR1 LNHNV, CDR2 YYDKDF (reference sequence). The CDR3 reads CATSNSITGTGGGADTQYF. The CDR3 DNA reads TGTGCCACCAGCAATTCCATCACCGGGACAGGGGGCGGAGCAGATACGCAGTATTTT.